A single sample is the source of the 30 T cell receptor beta chains below, sequenced in a study of shared clonotypes between healthy human individuals. Using immunoSEQ multiplex PCR, the repertoire was profiled, and TCRdb retains in-frame clones only, with some absent. The sample shows around 990,000 clones, approximately 77% of them seen only once. Sequenced: memory CD4+ T cells from PBMCs. Subset described: CD45RA-negative fraction. These receptors came from a man aged 18-30 years in good health. Some clones in this sample may be carry-over from other donors' samples.

The chain joins TRBV5-1 to TRBJ2-7; either TRBD1 or TRBD2 may supply D (5 bases each). The V gene lost 4 bases and the J gene lost 5 bases, with 19 bases spanning the gap. The CDR3 sequence is 15 residues long. The V gene's germline CDR1 is SGHRS and CDR2 YFSETQ. The CDR3 is CASSPEGLSRNEQYF. The CDR3, as DNA: TGCGCCAGCAGCCCCGAGGGGTTATCAAGGAACGAGCAGTACTTC.

The gene calls are TRBV6-1 and TRBJ2-3; weak D call: TRBD2 (5 bases). The germline V gene encodes CDR1 MNHNS and CDR2 SASEGT. Trimming shortened V by 3 bases and J by 0 bases, and 19 bases separated the two germline ends. This CDR3 region has 18 residues. Here the CDR3 DNA reads TGTGCCAGCAGTGACGGGGTAATGGCGTTTGAGAGCACAGATACGCAGTATTTT. This encodes CASSDGVMAFESTDTQYF.

The chain links TRBV29-1 to TRBJ2-1; D not resolved. V lost 6 bases to trimming and J lost 4 bases, with 7 bases between them. The CDR3 extends over 11 amino acids. Germline CDR1 is SQVTM and CDR2 is ANQGSEA. CDR3 loop: CSVRGYNEQFF. The CDR3 DNA reads as TGCAGCGTCCGTGGTTACAATGAGCAGTTCTTC.

This chain links TRBV6-5 with TRBJ2-1, with TRBD2 matching over 9 bases. The germline V gene encodes CDR1 MNHEY and CDR2 SVGAGI. The CDR3 covers 14 residues. J was trimmed by 8 bases and V by 7 bases; bases with no gene match: 9. In DNA, the CDR3 is TGTGCCAGCACCCCCGCGGGAGGGCTCTATGAGCAGTTCTTC. This sequence encodes CASTPAGGLYEQFF.

The chain carries TRBV10-3 and TRBJ2-1; 9 bases are a match to TRBD1. There are 15 residues in the CDR3. CDR1 is ENHRY and CDR2 is SYGVKD in the germline V gene. V was pared by 4 bases and J by 6 bases, with 7 bases of the junction left unmatched. For the CDR3, the DNA is TGTGCCATCAGTGGGTTTTCGGGACAGGGCAATGAGCAGTTCTTC. It specifies CAISGFSGQGNEQFF.

This clone was counted between two and nine times. V and J are TRBV5-6 and TRBJ1-1, with D uncertain. The CDR3 sequence is 12 residues long. Germline CDR1 and CDR2: SGHDT and YYEEEE. With 7 bases removed from V and 8 bases from J, the gap between germline ends came to 15 bases. The chain's CDR3 is CASVPGLEEAFF. The CDR3 nucleotides read TGTGCCAGCGTACCTGGGCTGGAAGAAGCTTTCTTT.

This clone appeared once. The chain carries TRBV5-1 and TRBJ1-1; weak D call: TRBD1 (6 bases). Trimming removed 1 base at V and 4 bases at J, with 14 bases between. CDR3 length: 15 amino acids. Germline CDR1 is SGHRS and CDR2 is YFSETQ. The chain's CDR3 is CASSLLSGEGTEAFF. The CDR3 DNA follows: TGCGCCAGCAGCTTGTTATCAGGGGAAGGCACTGAAGCTTTCTTT.

This clone came up a few times. The chain carries TRBV11-2 and TRBJ2-1; TRBD2 matches 11 bases. This CDR3 comprises 17 residues. Losses at the gene ends were 5 bases for V and 5 bases for J; bases not matched to a gene: 11. Looked up from germline, CDR1 is SGHAT and CDR2 is FQNNGV. The CDR3 DNA sequence: TGTGCCAGCAGCCCAAGGCCCGGGACTAGCGGTAACAATGAGCAGTTCTTC. Its protein product is CASSPRPGTSGNNEQFF.

This CDR3 is CAWSLRTDGEQYF. CDR3 DNA: TGTGCCTGGAGTCTCAGGACAGACGGGGAGCAGTACTTC. The V and J genes are TRBV30 and TRBJ2-7; D is possibly TRBD1 (6 bases). This CDR3 comprises 13 residues. Germline V gene lookup returns CDR1 GTSNPN and CDR2 SVGIG (reference sequence). V was cut by 2 bases and J by 7 bases, with 15 bases left in between.

Only one count was recorded for this clone. This rearrangement joins TRBV9 to TRBJ1-6, with D perhaps TRBD1 (5 bases). The ends were cut back, 0 bases at V and 9 bases at J, with 13 bases in the middle. CDR1 and CDR2 from the germline V gene are SGDLS and YYNGEE. This CDR3 region has 15 residues. The CDR3: CASSVAPGSGSPLHF. The CDR3, as DNA: TGTGCCAGCAGCGTAGCCCCAGGGTCGGGTTCACCCCTCCACTTT.

This sequence joins TRBV7-4 and TRBJ2-7, with 11 bases identical to TRBD2. This CDR3 region has 16 residues. V was pared by 5 bases and J by 4 bases, with 10 bases of the junction left unmatched. Germline CDR1 SGHVT, CDR2 SQSDAQ. The CDR3 sequence is CASSPGLAEGIYEQYF. For the CDR3, the DNA is TGTGCCAGCAGCCCGGGACTAGCGGAGGGGATTTACGAGCAGTACTTC.

The V and J genes are TRBV4-3 and TRBJ2-7; 8 nucleotides align to TRBD2. V shed 3 bases, J shed 2 bases, and the junction held 24 bases outside the gene matches. This CDR3 has 21 amino acids. CDR1 and CDR2 from the germline V gene are LGHNA and YSLEER. CDR3: CASSHANTAGEWGITPYEQYF. For the CDR3, the DNA is TGCGCCAGCAGCCATGCTAATACAGCGGGAGAGTGGGGGATTACCCCCTACGAGCAGTACTTC.

The rearrangement uses TRBV2 and TRBJ2-7, with TRBD1 identical over 8 bases. The ends lost 8 bases at V and 4 bases at J; junction bases unmatched: 7. The germline gives CDR1 SNHLY, CDR2 FYNNEI. CDR3 size: 13 residues. CDR3 region: CASAKDRVYEQYF. The CDR3 DNA reads as TGTGCCAGCGCGAAGGACAGGGTGTACGAGCAGTACTTC.

This clone has just one count. The chain has TRBV5-1 and TRBJ1-4; no definite D call. Germline V gene data show CDR1 as SGHRS and CDR2 as YFSETQ. V lost 1 base, J lost 8 bases, and 9 bases lay in between. The CDR3 covers 13 residues. CDR3 DNA sequence: TGCGCCAGCAGCTTGTGGGTTAGCGAAAAACTGTTTTTT. Translated: CASSLWVSEKLFF. Full variable domain (outside the CDR3, taken from reference TRBV5-1 and TRBJ1-4): KAGVTQTPRYLIKTRGQQVTLSCSPISGHRSVSWYQQTPGQGLQFLFEYFSETQRNKGNFPGRFSGRQFSNSRSEMNVSTLELGDSALYLCASSLWVSEKLFFGSGTQLSVL.

About this clone itself: A much larger clone lies one base from this, so it may be a read error. The chain couples TRBV11-2 to TRBJ1-5; D gene uncertain. Germline V gene data show CDR1 as SGHAT and CDR2 as FQNNGV. The V end lost 5 bases, the J end lost 6 bases, and 11 bases lay between the germline ends. The CDR3 has 13 amino acids. CDR3 sequence (DNA): TGTGCCAGCAGCCCCCCGGGCGGTCAGCCCCAGCATTTT. Encoded protein: CASSPPGGQPQHF.

This clone showed up just a few times. The V and J genes are TRBV6-5 and TRBJ2-2; 7 positions agree with TRBD2. Germline lookup yields CDR1 MNHEY and CDR2 SVGAGI. This CDR3 has 13 amino acids. V shed 11 bases and J 3 bases; nucleotides not matched to a gene: 6. The DNA for the CDR3 is TGTGCCTGCGCGGGACTATACACCGGGGAGCTGTTTTTT. Its protein is CACAGLYTGELFF.

The chain has TRBV21-1 and TRBJ2-1; TRBD2, the table's D call, lacks a check against the DNA. TRBV21-1 is annotated as a pseudogene. This CDR3 has 16 residues. CDR3 bases: TGTGCCAGCAGCAAAGTTGAGCGGTTCTCCTACAATGAGCAGTTCTTC. Translated, it gives CASSKVERFSYNEQFF.

This chain joins TRBV9 and TRBJ2-1; 8 bases are a match to TRBD1. With 4 bases clipped from V and 5 bases from J, the junction kept 8 bases outside the gene matches. CDR1 and CDR2 from the germline V gene are SGDLS and YYNGEE. The CDR3 loop spans 15 amino acids. The CDR3 coding sequence is TGTGCCAGCAGCCGGACAGGGAACATCGACAATGAGCAGTTCTTC. Translating it yields CASSRTGNIDNEQFF.

As DNA, the CDR3 is TGTGCCAGCAGCCTTGGAGGGAGATTTAGCAATCAGCCCCAGCATTTT. This sequence encodes CASSLGGRFSNQPQHF. The chain recombines TRBV25-1 with TRBJ1-5, with D unclear. V lost 6 bases to trimming and J lost 0 bases, with 15 bases between them. CDR3 length: 16 residues. Per germline, CDR1 MGHDK and CDR2 SYGVNS.

This chain links TRBV11-2 with TRBJ1-4; TRBD1 matches 8 bases. V lost 1 base to trimming and J lost 7 bases; unmatched junction nucleotides: 11. Germline CDR1 is SGHAT and CDR2 is FQNNGV. CDR3 length: 17 residues. CDR3 sequence (DNA): TGTGCCAGCAGCTTAGGGACAGGGAGACGTCGGACTGAAAAACTGTTTTTT. Translating it yields CASSLGTGRRRTEKLFF.

This clone has at least ten counts. J is TRBJ2-1 and V is TRBV6-1; D is undetermined. With 5 bases removed from V and 0 bases from J, the gap between germline ends came to 11 bases. This CDR3 region has 15 residues. Germline CDR1 MNHNS, CDR2 SASEGT. The CDR3: CASSSHFRSYNEQFF. The CDR3 bases are TGTGCCAGCAGTAGCCACTTCCGCTCCTACAATGAGCAGTTCTTC.

This clone was seen only a few times. The chain carries TRBV4-1 and TRBJ1-2, with D perhaps matching TRBD1 (5 bases). Germline CDR1 is MGHRA and CDR2 is YSYEKL. V was pared by 6 bases and J by 6 bases, with 20 bases between. The CDR3 spans 15 residues. CDR3 residues: CASSREIRDGHGYTF. In nucleotides, the CDR3 is TGCGCCAGCAGTCGCGAGATTCGGGACGGCCATGGCTACACCTTC.

The J gene is TRBJ2-7, the V gene TRBV5-1; D is unclear. Deletions cut 1 base from V and 2 bases from J, with 13 bases between. The CDR3 loop spans 15 amino acids. Germline lookup yields CDR1 SGHRS and CDR2 YFSETQ. The CDR3 DNA reads TGCGCCAGCAGCTTGTCGGCAGCACGAACCTACGAGCAGTACTTC. This encodes CASSLSAARTYEQYF.

V is TRBV27 and J is TRBJ2-7; possible D gene TRBD1, 5 bases. Trimming pared 2 bases from V and 0 bases from J, leaving 14 bases between. The CDR3 has 16 residues. Germline CDR1 is MNHEY and CDR2 is SMNVEV (reference sequence). The CDR3 DNA reads as TGTGCCAGCAGTTTAGTAGGGGCCCTGGCCTCCTACGAGCAGTACTTC. Encoded protein: CASSLVGALASYEQYF.

This clone has only a few counts. Additional DNA sequences in this sample encode the identical CDR3. The rearrangement uses TRBV4-1 and TRBJ1-4; D is uncertain. V was pared by 1 base and J by 0 bases, with 6 bases between. CDR1 is MGHRA, CDR2 YSYEKL, per germline. The CDR3 consists of 15 residues. Here the CDR3 DNA reads TGCGCCAGCAGCCAAGGGCGGGCAACTAATGAAAAACTGTTTTTT. Its translation: CASSQGRATNEKLFF.

The CDR3 here is CASSERGTGGEGYTF. DNA of the CDR3: TGTGCCAGCAGTGAACGGGGGACAGGGGGAGAGGGCTACACCTTC. The chain recombines TRBV6-1 with TRBJ1-2; 11 bases are shared with TRBD1. Germline CDR1 reads MNHNS; CDR2 reads SASEGT. The CDR3 is 15 amino acids. J was trimmed by 8 bases and V by 2 bases; bases with no gene match: 7.

The CDR3 DNA is TGTGCCTGGAGCTACGCGGGCACTGAAGCTTTCTTT. This gives the protein CAWSYAGTEAFF. This chain joins TRBV30 and TRBJ1-1; D ambiguous. Per germline, CDR1 GTSNPN and CDR2 SVGIG (reference sequence). The CDR3 spans 12 residues. V was pared by 3 bases and J by 4 bases, with 9 bases between.

In this sample, this clone turned up once. A much larger clone lies one base from this, so it may be a read error. The chain has TRBV4-2 and TRBJ2-5; D gene unclear. The CDR3 contains 12 residues. The germline gives CDR1 LGHNA, CDR2 YNFKEQ. Trimming removed 1 base at V and 3 bases at J, with 3 bases between. DNA for the CDR3: TGTGCCAGCAGCCAAGCGGAAGAGACCCAGTACTTC. Its translation is CASSQAEETQYF.

In its sample, this clone was seen a few times. The V gene is TRBV27, the J gene TRBJ1-1; D possibly corresponds to TRBD1 (5 bases). Deletions cut 2 bases from V and 1 base from J, with 11 bases between. The CDR3 runs to 15 residues. Germline V CDR1 and CDR2: MNHEY, SMNVEV (reference sequence). CDR3 nucleotides: TGTGCCAGCAGTTTAACAGGTACTTGGAACACTGAAGCTTTCTTT. Its translation is CASSLTGTWNTEAFF.

V gene TRBV30 combines with J gene TRBJ2-5; tentatively, D is TRBD2 (6 bases). Germline V lookup: CDR1 GTSNPN, CDR2 SVGIG (reference sequence). Trimming cost V 1 base and J 1 base, with 7 bases left between them. CDR3 length: 13 amino acids. The CDR3: CAWSGLVQETQYF. DNA for the CDR3: TGTGCCTGGAGTGGACTAGTCCAAGAGACCCAGTACTTC.